These T cell receptor beta chains were read from a single sample in a study of blood T cell repertoires in COVID-19. Assay used: immunoSEQ multiplex PCR; TCRdb lists only in-frame clones, some missing. The sample includes 25,000 to 35,000 clones, about 92% of them seen just once. Sequences were obtained from peripheral blood. Receptor source: a woman aged 65 to 85 with COVID-19, enrolled during active disease. CDR3s leave out the opening cysteine and the closing phenylalanine or tryptophan. Each record gives: V gene, CDR3 protein.

v_call: TRBV30; cdr3_aa: PPELAGEGPNTGELF
v_call: TRBV27; cdr3_aa: ASSRYLGVVEQY
v_call: TRBV5-1; cdr3_aa: ASSLDGQGQVEKLF
v_call: TRBV20-1; cdr3_aa: SARGEETQY
v_call: TRBV3-1/TRBV3-2; cdr3_aa: ASSQWGQEGEQY
v_call: TRBV19; cdr3_aa: ASRIQGIFNSPLH
v_call: TRBV14; cdr3_aa: ASSQVLGVSADGYT
v_call: TRBV28; cdr3_aa: ASSPRTTYFLYEQY
v_call: TRBV19; cdr3_aa: ASSGTVNQPQH
v_call: TRBV7-9; cdr3_aa: ASSSRLAGDTGELF
v_call: TRBV10-1; cdr3_aa: ASSDTGQNDSGANVLT
v_call: TRBV6-5; cdr3_aa: ASSYSSGVVNEQF
v_call: TRBV19; cdr3_aa: ASSILVGEVYT
v_call: TRBV19; cdr3_aa: ASRREATYNEQF
v_call: TRBV19; cdr3_aa: ASSAYRGENYGYT
v_call: TRBV3-1/TRBV3-2; cdr3_aa: ATRGAAEQF
v_call: TRBV2; cdr3_aa: ASSEWALAPYNEQF
v_call: TRBV19; cdr3_aa: ASSPGISGELF
v_call: TRBV5-1; cdr3_aa: ASSLNTEARDRDSVRTYEQY
v_call: TRBV5-5; cdr3_aa: ASSQTGANEKLF
v_call: TRBV7-2; cdr3_aa: ASSRRRAGGRYNEQF
v_call: TRBV27; cdr3_aa: ASSLSGLETQY
v_call: TRBV18; cdr3_aa: ASSSGGARLETQY
v_call: TRBV7-2; cdr3_aa: ASSLDGTSGYEQY
v_call: TRBV13; cdr3_aa: ASSSQETLLH
v_call: TRBV7-3; cdr3_aa: ASSSTGQSTDTQY
v_call: TRBV4-1; cdr3_aa: ASSPIPIASGVSYEQY
v_call: TRBV10-3; cdr3_aa: AISESLGGDGNYGYT
v_call: TRBV9; cdr3_aa: ASSVRGGYAGANVLT
v_call: TRBV29-1; cdr3_aa: SARRGMGGGEKLF
v_call: TRBV2; cdr3_aa: ASRWEDGPYGYT
v_call: TRBV6-2/TRBV6-3; cdr3_aa: ASSYTVTNTEAF
v_call: TRBV19; cdr3_aa: ASSIGRGETQY
v_call: TRBV19; cdr3_aa: ASSIAEGYT
v_call: TRBV28; cdr3_aa: ATTDRSYSGANVLT
v_call: TRBV5-1; cdr3_aa: ASSPTEAPYPEAF
v_call: TRBV19; cdr3_aa: ASSTGQRNVPYEQY
v_call: TRBV3-1/TRBV3-2; cdr3_aa: ASSPQGDRLITS
v_call: TRBV27; cdr3_aa: ASRIGGSPLH
v_call: TRBV20-1; cdr3_aa: SSSPGDEQF
v_call: TRBV7-9; cdr3_aa: ASSSLSAANYGYT
v_call: TRBV9; cdr3_aa: ASSPEGYNEQF
v_call: TRBV19; cdr3_aa: ASSPGTHGNEQF
v_call: TRBV7-3; cdr3_aa: ASSQDRYNEQF
v_call: TRBV27; cdr3_aa: ASSRRDRADEAF
v_call: TRBV23-1; cdr3_aa: ASSQSTGAKGNQPQH
v_call: TRBV7-6; cdr3_aa: ASSPYNQPQH
v_call: TRBV7-8; cdr3_aa: ASSLRNEQF
v_call: TRBV7-3; cdr3_aa: ASSLSSATIVNTEAF
v_call: TRBV29-1; cdr3_aa: SVVRQGSPYEQY
v_call: TRBV15; cdr3_aa: ATSTRTSGSHEQY
v_call: TRBV19; cdr3_aa: ASLYREGQPQH
v_call: TRBV5-1; cdr3_aa: ASSLGVAPYEQY
v_call: TRBV5-1; cdr3_aa: ASSQQPSGENTIY
v_call: TRBV11-3; cdr3_aa: ASSLGGPYEQY
v_call: TRBV19; cdr3_aa: ASSIREEKLF
v_call: TRBV4-1; cdr3_aa: ASSVPGGAIAKNIQY
v_call: TRBV6-1; cdr3_aa: ASSESWGPLYGYT